The clone carrying this T cell receptor (beta chain) was recorded a few times. The target antigen is unknown. With V trimmed by 4 bases and J by 5 bases, 4 bases remained unmatched. CDR1 and CDR2 (germline): SQVTM, ANQGSEA. This CDR3 region has 12 residues. These data come from a study of cytomegalovirus exposure and HLA in healthy donors. Primers included in the PCR were 60 Vbeta and 13 Jbeta primers. Measured with immunoSEQ multiplex PCR; TCRdb has only the in-frame clones, and not every one. Among about 140,000 clones, around 77% were seen once, and the ten largest hold roughly 2%. General study results and limits: Reportedly, diagnosis of cytomegalovirus status by the classifier showed high specificity and sensitivity.

This clonotype was sampled from a man aged 30-40 years in good health and CMV-seronegative. The chain has TRBV29-1 and TRBJ2-7, with 8 bases identical to TRBD1. The sequencing input was PBMCs. CDR3 residues: CSVGQGYDEQYF. CDR3 in DNA: TGCAGCGTTGGACAGGGGTACGACGAGCAGTACTTC.